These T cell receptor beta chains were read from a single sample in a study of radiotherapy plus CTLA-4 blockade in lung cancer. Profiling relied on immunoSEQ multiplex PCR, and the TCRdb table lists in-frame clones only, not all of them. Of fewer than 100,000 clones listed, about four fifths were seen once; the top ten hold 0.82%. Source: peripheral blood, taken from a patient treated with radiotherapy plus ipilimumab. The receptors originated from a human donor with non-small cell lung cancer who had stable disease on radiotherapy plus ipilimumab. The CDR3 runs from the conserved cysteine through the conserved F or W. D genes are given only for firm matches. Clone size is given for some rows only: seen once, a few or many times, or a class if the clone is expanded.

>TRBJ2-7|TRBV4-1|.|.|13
CASSQDRGYEQYF
TGCGCCAGCAGCCAAGATAGGGGGTACGAGCAGTACTTC
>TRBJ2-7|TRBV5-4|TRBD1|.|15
CASSLTDRDNNEQYF
TGTGCCAGCAGCTTGACGGACAGGGACAACAACGAGCAGTACTTC
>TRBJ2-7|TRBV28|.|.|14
CASSLGTLPYEQYF
TGTGCCAGCAGTTTAGGGACACTCCCCTACGAGCAGTACTTC
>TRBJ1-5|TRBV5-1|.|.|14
CASSFEGGNQPQHF
TGCGCCAGCAGCTTCGAGGGGGGCAATCAGCCCCAGCATTTT
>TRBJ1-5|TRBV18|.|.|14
CASSPPAGVGPQHF
TGTGCCAGCTCACCACCTGCAGGGGTTGGGCCCCAGCATTTT
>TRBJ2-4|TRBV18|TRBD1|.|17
CASSPSRDRGGKNIQYF
TGTGCCAGCTCACCCTCCCGGGACAGGGGTGGGAAAAACATTCAGTACTTC
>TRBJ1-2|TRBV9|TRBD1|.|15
CASSSGQGVPYGYTF
TGTGCCAGCAGCTCAGGACAGGGAGTTCCCTATGGCTACACCTTC
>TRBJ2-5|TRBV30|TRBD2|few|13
CAWIRGGAETQYF
TGTGCCTGGATCCGCGGGGGGGCCGAGACCCAGTACTTC
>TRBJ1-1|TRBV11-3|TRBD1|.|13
CASSFTGDTEAFF
TGTGCCAGCAGCTTTACAGGGGACACTGAAGCTTTCTTT
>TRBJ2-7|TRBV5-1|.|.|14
CASSLDPGPYEQYF
TGCGCCAGCAGCTTGGATCCGGGGCCCTACGAGCAGTACTTC
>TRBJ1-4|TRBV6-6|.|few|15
CASSYSRDNNEKLFF
TGTGCCAGCAGTTACTCGAGGGACAATAATGAAAAACTGTTTTTT
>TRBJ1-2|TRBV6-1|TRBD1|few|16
CASSEFRQGRNYGYTF
TGTGCCAGCAGTGAGTTTCGACAGGGCCGAAACTATGGCTACACCTTC
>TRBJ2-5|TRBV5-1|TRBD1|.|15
CASSQNRGQGETQYF
TGCGCCAGCAGCCAGAACAGGGGGCAGGGGGAGACCCAGTACTTC
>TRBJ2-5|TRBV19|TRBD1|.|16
CASSIFGTGGQKTQYF
TGTGCCAGTAGTATCTTCGGGACAGGGGGTCAAAAGACCCAGTACTTC
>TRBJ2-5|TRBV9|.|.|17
CASSVATGSPGQETQYF
TGTGCCAGCAGCGTAGCGACGGGCAGTCCAGGACAAGAGACCCAGTACTTC
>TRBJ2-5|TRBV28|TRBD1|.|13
CASNVQGRGAQYF
TGTGCCAGCAACGTACAGGGGCGAGGGGCCCAGTACTTC
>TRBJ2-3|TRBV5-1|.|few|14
CASSWSGSTDTQYF
TGCGCCAGCAGCTGGAGCGGAAGCACAGATACGCAGTATTTT
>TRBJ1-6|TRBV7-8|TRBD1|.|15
CASSLSQGDGSPLHF
TGTGCCAGCAGCTTATCTCAGGGGGACGGTTCACCCCTCCACTTT
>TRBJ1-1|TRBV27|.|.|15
CASSSESGRGTEAFF
TGTGCCAGCAGTTCCGAATCAGGGAGAGGAACTGAAGCTTTCTTT
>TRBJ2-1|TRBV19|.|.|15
CASSKEGQFGNEQFF
TGTGCCAGTAGTAAAGAAGGACAATTCGGCAATGAGCAGTTCTTC
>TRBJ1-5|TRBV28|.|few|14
CASSPSRDNQPQHF
TGTGCCAGCAGCCCGAGTAGGGACAATCAGCCCCAGCATTTT
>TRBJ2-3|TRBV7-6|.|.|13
CASSQSGAHTQYF
TGTGCCAGCAGCCAGTCGGGAGCCCATACGCAGTATTTT
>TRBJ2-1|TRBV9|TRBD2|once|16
CASSVESSGSLVRQFF
TGTGCCAGCAGCGTAGAGTCTAGCGGGTCCTTAGTTAGGCAGTTCTTC
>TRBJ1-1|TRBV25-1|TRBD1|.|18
CASSGPRQGRVLYTEAFF
TGTGCCAGCAGTGGGCCACGACAGGGGAGGGTTCTGTACACTGAAGCTTTCTTT
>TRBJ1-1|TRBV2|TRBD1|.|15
CASRGQGLMNTEAFF
TGTGCCAGCAGGGGACAGGGGTTGATGAACACTGAAGCTTTCTTT
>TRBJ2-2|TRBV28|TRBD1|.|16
CASSGLGTGGVGELFF
TGTGCCAGCAGTGGACTAGGGACAGGGGGGGTCGGGGAGCTGTTTTTT
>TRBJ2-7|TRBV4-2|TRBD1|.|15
CASSQERDRAYEQYF
TGTGCCAGCAGCCAAGAAAGGGACAGAGCCTACGAGCAGTACTTC
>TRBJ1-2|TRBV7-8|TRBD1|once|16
CASSRPRTGEGYGYTF
TGTGCCAGCAGTCGACCCCGGACAGGGGAAGGGTATGGCTACACCTTC
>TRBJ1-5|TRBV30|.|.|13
CAWSGTVGQPQHF
TGTGCCTGGAGTGGGACAGTCGGTCAGCCCCAGCATTTT
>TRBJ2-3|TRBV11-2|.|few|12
CASSLVRNTQYF
TGTGCCAGCAGCTTAGTCCGGAATACGCAGTATTTT
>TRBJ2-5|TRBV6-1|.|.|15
CASSETPGLRETQYF
TGTGCCAGCAGTGAGACACCGGGACTTCGGGAGACCCAGTACTTC
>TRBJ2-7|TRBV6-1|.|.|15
CASRERGPRPYEQYF
TGTGCCAGCAGAGAACGCGGGCCAAGACCCTACGAGCAGTACTTC
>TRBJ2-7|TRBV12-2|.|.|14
CASRTDSRKNEQYF
TGTGCAAGTCGCACCGACAGCCGCAAAAACGAGCAGTACTTC
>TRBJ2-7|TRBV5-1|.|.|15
CASSLFGTEFYEQYF
TGCGCCAGCAGCTTGTTCGGGACGGAGTTCTACGAGCAGTACTTC
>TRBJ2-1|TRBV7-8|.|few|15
CASSLGGGSYNEQFF
TGTGCCAGCAGCCTCGGAGGGGGCTCCTACAATGAGCAGTTCTTC
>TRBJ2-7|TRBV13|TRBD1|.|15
CASSYLGTGSYEQYF
TGTGCCAGCAGCTATCTCGGGACAGGGTCCTACGAGCAGTACTTC
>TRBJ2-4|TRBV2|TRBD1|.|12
CASSGPTGVQYF
TGTGCCAGCAGTGGACCGACAGGGGTCCAGTACTTC
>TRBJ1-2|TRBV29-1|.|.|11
CSVEDLPGGTF
TGCAGCGTTGAAGATCTACCGGGGGGCACCTTC
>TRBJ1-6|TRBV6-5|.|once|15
CASSIQGGDNSPLHF
TGTGCCAGCAGTATCCAGGGTGGTGATAATTCACCCCTCCACTTT
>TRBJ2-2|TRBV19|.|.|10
CASAKGELFF
TGTGCCAGCGCCAAGGGGGAGCTGTTTTTT
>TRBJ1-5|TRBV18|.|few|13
CASSPLEVGPQHF
TGTGCCAGCTCACCTCTAGAAGTGGGGCCCCAGCATTTT
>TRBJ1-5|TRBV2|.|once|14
CASSVGASNQPQHF
TGTGCCAGCAGTGTAGGGGCGAGCAATCAGCCCCAGCATTTT
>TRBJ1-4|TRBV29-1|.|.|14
CSVQGVRGAEKLFF
TGCAGCGTTCAGGGAGTCAGGGGTGCTGAAAAACTGTTTTTT
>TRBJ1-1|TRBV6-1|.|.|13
CASKVGVSTEAFF
TGTGCCAGCAAGGTAGGGGTGAGCACTGAAGCTTTCTTT
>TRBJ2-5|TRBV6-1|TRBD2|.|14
CASRPPGRGETQYF
TGTGCCAGCAGACCACCGGGGAGGGGTGAGACCCAGTACTTC
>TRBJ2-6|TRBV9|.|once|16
CASSLGTGSGANVLTF
TGTGCCAGCAGCCTAGGGACGGGCTCTGGGGCCAACGTCCTGACTTTC
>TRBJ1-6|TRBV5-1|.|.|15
CASSLAQAQNSPLHF
TGCGCCAGCAGCTTGGCACAGGCCCAGAATTCACCCCTCCACTTT
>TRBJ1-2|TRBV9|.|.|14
CASSLRSLDYGYTF
TGTGCCAGCAGCCTTCGGTCCCTAGACTATGGCTACACCTTC
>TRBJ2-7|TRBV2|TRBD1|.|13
CASGDSPSYEQYF
TGTGCCAGCGGGGACAGTCCCTCCTACGAGCAGTACTTC
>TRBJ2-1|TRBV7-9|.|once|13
CASSLSYHSEQFF
TGTGCCAGCAGCTTATCTTATCACAGTGAGCAGTTCTTC
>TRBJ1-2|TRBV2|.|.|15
CASSEAPLVRAGYTF
TGTGCCAGCAGTGAAGCCCCCCTCGTTAGGGCTGGCTACACCTTC
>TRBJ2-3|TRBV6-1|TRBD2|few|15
CASSETSGGADTQYF
TGTGCCAGCAGTGAGACTAGCGGGGGGGCAGATACGCAGTATTTT
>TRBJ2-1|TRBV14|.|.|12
CASSPSYVEQFF
TGTGCCAGCAGCCCCTCCTACGTTGAGCAGTTCTTC
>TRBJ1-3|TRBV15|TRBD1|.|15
CATSRQGARGNTIYF
TGTGCCACCAGCAGACAGGGGGCGAGGGGAAACACCATATATTTT
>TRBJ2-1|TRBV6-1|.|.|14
CASRIGPSYNEQFF
TGTGCCAGCAGGATAGGGCCCTCCTACAATGAGCAGTTCTTC
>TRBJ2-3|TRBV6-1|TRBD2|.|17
CASSESGLPAPHGGQYF
TGTGCCAGCAGTGAATCGGGACTACCCGCTCCCCACGGCGGGCAGTATTTT
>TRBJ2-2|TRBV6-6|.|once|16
CASSYVRQRNTGELFF
TGTGCCAGCAGTTACGTTCGACAGAGAAACACCGGGGAGCTGTTTTTT
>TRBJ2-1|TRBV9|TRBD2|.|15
CASSPRGSGANEQFF
TGTGCCAGCAGCCCCCGAGGTAGCGGGGCCAATGAGCAGTTCTTC
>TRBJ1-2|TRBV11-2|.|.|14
CASSPGRLNYGYTF
TGTGCCAGCAGCCCCGGACGGCTAAACTATGGCTACACCTTC